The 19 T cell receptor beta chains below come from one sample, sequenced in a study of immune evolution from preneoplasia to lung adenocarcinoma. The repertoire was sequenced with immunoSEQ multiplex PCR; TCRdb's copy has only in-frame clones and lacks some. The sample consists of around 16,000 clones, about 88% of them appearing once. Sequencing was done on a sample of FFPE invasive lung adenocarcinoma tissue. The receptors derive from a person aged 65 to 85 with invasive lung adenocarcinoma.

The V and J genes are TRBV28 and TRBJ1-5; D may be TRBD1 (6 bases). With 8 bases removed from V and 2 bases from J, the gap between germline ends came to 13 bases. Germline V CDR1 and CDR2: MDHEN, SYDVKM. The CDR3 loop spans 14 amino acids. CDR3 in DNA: TGTGCCAGCCTCAGGGGAGGGGGCAATCAGCCCCAGCATTTT. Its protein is CASLRGGGNQPQHF. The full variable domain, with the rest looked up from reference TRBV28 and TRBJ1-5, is DVKVTQSSRYLVKRTGEKVFLECVQDMDHENMFWYRQDPGLGLRLIYFSYDVKMKEKGDIPEGYSVSREKKERFSLILESASTNQTSMYLCASLRGGGNQPQHFGDGTRLSIL.

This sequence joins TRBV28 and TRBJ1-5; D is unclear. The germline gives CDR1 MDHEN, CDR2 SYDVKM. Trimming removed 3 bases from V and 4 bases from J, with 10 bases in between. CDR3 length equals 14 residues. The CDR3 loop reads CASSFQTPNQPQHF. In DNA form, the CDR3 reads TGTGCCAGCAGTTTCCAGACCCCAAATCAGCCCCAGCATTTT.

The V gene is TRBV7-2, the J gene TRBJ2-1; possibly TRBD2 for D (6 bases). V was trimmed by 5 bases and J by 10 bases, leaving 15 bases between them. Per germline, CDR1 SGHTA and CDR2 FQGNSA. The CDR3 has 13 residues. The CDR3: CASSLTSRGEQFF. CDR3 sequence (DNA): TGTGCCAGCAGCCTGACTAGTCGAGGGGAGCAGTTCTTC.

CDR3 region: CASSRSGTSSYEQYF. In DNA, the CDR3 is TGTGCCAGCAGCCGTTCCGGGACCTCGTCCTACGAGCAGTACTTC. V is TRBV7-9 and J is TRBJ2-7; D tentatively reads TRBD1 or TRBD2 (5 bases each). Germline CDR1 and CDR2: SEHNR and FQNEAQ (reference sequence). Trimming cost V 5 bases and J 1 base, with 15 bases left between them. The CDR3 length is 15 residues.

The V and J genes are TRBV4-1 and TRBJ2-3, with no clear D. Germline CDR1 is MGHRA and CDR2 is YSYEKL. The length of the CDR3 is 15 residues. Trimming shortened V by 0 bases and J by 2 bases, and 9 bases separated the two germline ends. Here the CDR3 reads CASSQDFGNTDTQYF. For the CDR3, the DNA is TGCGCCAGCAGCCAAGATTTCGGAAACACAGATACGCAGTATTTT.

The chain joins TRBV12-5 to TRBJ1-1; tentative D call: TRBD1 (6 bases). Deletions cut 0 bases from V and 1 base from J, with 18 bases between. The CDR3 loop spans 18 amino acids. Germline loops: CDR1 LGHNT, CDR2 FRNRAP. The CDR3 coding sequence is TGTGCTAGTGGTTTGGTAAATGCGCCGGGGGGCGAGAACACTGAAGCTTTCTTT. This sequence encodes CASGLVNAPGGENTEAFF.

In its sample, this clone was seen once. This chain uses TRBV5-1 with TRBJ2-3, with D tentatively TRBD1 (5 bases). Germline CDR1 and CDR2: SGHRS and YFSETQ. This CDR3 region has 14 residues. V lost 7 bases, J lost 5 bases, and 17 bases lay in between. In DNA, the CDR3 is TGCGCCAGCTGCGAGAGTGGGGCTATAGATACGCAGTATTTT. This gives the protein CASCESGAIDTQYF.

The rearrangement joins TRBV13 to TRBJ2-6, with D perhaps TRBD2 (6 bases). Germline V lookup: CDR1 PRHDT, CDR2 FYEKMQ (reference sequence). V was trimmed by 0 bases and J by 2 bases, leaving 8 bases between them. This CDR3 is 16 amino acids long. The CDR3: CASSLGWGAGANVLTF. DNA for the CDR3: TGTGCCAGCAGCTTAGGATGGGGGGCTGGGGCCAACGTCCTGACTTTC.

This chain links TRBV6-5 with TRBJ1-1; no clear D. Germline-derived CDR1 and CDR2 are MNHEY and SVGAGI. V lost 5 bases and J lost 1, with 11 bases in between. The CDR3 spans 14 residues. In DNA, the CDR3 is TGTGCCAGCAGTCTCAGGATGCCGAACACTGAAGCTTTCTTT. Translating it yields CASSLRMPNTEAFF.

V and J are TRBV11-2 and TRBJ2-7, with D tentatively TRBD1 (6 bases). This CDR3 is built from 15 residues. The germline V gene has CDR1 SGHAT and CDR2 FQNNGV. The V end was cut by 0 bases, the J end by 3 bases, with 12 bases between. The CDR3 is CASSLDQGQHYEQYF. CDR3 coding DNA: TGTGCCAGCAGCTTAGACCAAGGACAGCACTACGAGCAGTACTTC.

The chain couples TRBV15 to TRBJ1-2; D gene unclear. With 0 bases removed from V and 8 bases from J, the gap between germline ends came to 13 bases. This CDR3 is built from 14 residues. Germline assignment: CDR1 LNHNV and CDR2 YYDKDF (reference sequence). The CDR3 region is CATSRDRQAGGYTF. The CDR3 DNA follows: TGTGCCACCAGCAGAGATAGGCAGGCCGGGGGCTACACCTTC.

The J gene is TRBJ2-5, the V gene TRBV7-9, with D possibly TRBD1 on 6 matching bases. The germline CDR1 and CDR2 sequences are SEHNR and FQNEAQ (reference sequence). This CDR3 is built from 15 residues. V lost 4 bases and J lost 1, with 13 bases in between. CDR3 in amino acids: CASSSRDTLQETQYF. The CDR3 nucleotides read TGTGCCAGCAGCTCCCGGGACACCCTCCAAGAGACCCAGTACTTC.

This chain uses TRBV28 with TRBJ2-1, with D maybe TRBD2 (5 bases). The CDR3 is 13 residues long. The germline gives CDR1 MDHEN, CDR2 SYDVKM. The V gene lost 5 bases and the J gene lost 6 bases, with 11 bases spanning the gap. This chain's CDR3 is CASSGGSRNEQFF. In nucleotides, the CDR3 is TGTGCCAGCAGTGGTGGGAGTCGCAATGAGCAGTTCTTC.

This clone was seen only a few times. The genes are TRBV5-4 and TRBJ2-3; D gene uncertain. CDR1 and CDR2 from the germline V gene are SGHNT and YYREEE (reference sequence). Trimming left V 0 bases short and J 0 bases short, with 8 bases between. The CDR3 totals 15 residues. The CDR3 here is CASSLVGSSTDTQYF. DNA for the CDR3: TGTGCCAGCAGCTTGGTTGGGTCTAGCACAGATACGCAGTATTTT.

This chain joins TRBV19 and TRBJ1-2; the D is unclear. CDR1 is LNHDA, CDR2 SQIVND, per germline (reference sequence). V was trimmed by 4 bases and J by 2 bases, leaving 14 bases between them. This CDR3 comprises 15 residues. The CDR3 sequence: CASSKSSKGNYGYTF. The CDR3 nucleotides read TGTGCCAGTAGTAAATCGTCGAAGGGAAACTATGGCTACACCTTC.

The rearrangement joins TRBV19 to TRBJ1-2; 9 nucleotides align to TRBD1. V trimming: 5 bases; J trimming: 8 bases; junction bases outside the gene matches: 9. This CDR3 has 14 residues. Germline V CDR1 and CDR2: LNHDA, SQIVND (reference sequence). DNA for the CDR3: TGTGCCAGTAGTCAAAACAGGGGGCTAGGCGGCTACACCTTC. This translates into CASSQNRGLGGYTF.

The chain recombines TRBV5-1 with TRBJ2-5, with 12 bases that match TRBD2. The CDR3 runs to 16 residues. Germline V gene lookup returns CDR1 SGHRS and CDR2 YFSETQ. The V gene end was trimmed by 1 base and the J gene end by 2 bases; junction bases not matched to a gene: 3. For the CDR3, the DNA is TGCGCCAGCAGCTTGACCGGACTAGCGGGACAAGAGACCCAGTACTTC. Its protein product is CASSLTGLAGQETQYF.

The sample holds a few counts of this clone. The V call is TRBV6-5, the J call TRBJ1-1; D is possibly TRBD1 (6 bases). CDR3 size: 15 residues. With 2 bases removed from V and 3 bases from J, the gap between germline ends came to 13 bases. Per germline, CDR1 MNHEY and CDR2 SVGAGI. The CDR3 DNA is TGTGCCAGCAGTTACGTCACAGGGCGATACACTGAAGCTTTCTTT. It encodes CASSYVTGRYTEAFF.

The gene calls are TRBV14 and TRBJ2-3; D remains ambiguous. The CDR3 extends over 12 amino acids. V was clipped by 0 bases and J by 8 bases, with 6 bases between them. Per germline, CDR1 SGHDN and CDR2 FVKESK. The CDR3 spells CASSQDGGTQYF. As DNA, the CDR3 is TGTGCCAGCAGCCAAGATGGTGGTACGCAGTATTTT.